The 10 T cell receptor beta chains reported below all come from one sample, sequenced in a study of blood T cell repertoires in COVID-19. The assay was immunoSEQ multiplex PCR, and TCRdb's table has in-frame clones only and misses some. The data contain about 87,000 clones, roughly 86% of them singletons. The sample consisted of peripheral blood. The source of these receptors is a man aged 35-49 years with acute or convalescent COVID-19.

The rearrangement links TRBV24-1 to TRBJ2-1; possibly TRBD1 for D (5 bases). CDR1 is KGHDR, CDR2 SFDVKD, per germline. V lost 7 bases and J 0 bases, leaving 21 bases between the germline ends. The CDR3 is 18 amino acids. Here the CDR3 DNA reads TGTGCCACCAGGGGAACAGGACCAGTAGGACACTCCTACAATGAGCAGTTCTTC. Translated, it gives CATRGTGPVGHSYNEQFF.

CDR3 sequence (DNA): TGTGCCTGGAGCCCAGATGAAAATTCACCCCTCCACTTT. It encodes CAWSPDENSPLHF. The chain has TRBV30 and TRBJ1-6; D remains unclear. Germline values: CDR1 GTSNPN, CDR2 SVGIG (reference sequence). The V end lost 3 bases, the J end lost 7 bases, and 10 bases lay between the germline ends. The CDR3 is made up of 13 amino acids.

This sequence joins TRBV3-1 (or the pseudogene TRBV3-2) and TRBJ2-3; D is undetermined. Per the germline V gene, CDR1 is LGHDT and CDR2 is YNNKEL (reference sequence). Trimming took off 0 bases at V and 4 bases at J, with 11 bases between the two ends. CDR3 length: 15 residues. CDR3 nucleotide sequence: TGTGCCAGCAGCCAAGATGTCTCTACTCCAGATACGCAGTATTTT. Its translation: CASSQDVSTPDTQYF.

The chain joins TRBV6-2 or TRBV6-3 to TRBJ1-1, with 7 bases identical to TRBD1. The ends lost 2 bases at V and 5 bases at J; junction bases unmatched: 5. The CDR3 contains 14 residues. Germline lookup yields CDR1 MNHEY and CDR2 SVGEGT. The CDR3 nucleotides read TGTGCCAGCAGTTACAAGCAGGGGGAGACTGAAGCTTTCTTT. This codes for CASSYKQGETEAFF.

The chain uses TRBV14 and TRBJ1-6; no clear D. The CDR3 has 14 amino acids. V lost 4 bases and J lost 5, with 9 bases in between. Germline lookup yields CDR1 SGHDN and CDR2 FVKESK. The CDR3 reads CASSREGDNSPLHF. The CDR3 nucleotides read TGTGCCAGCAGCCGGGAGGGAGATAATTCACCCCTCCACTTT.

Details on this clone: The same CDR3 also results from other DNA sequences found in this sample. This rearrangement joins TRBV9 to TRBJ1-1; 9 bases are a match to TRBD1. Germline loops: CDR1 SGDLS, CDR2 YYNGEE. V lost 3 bases, J lost 4 bases, and 7 bases stayed unmatched. The CDR3 extends over 15 amino acids. The CDR3 sequence is CASSAHRDRATEAFF. In nucleotides, the CDR3 is TGTGCCAGCAGCGCCCACAGGGACAGGGCCACTGAAGCTTTCTTT.

The genes are TRBV15 and TRBJ2-7; 7 bases line up with TRBD1. CDR3 size: 14 residues. Germline V CDR1 and CDR2: LNHNV, YYDKDF (reference sequence). V lost 6 bases to trimming and J lost 6 bases; unmatched junction nucleotides: 11. DNA for the CDR3: TGTGCCACCAGAGGGGAACAGGGGAGCGTCGAGCAGTACTTC. Protein product: CATRGEQGSVEQYF.

The J gene is TRBJ2-3, the V gene TRBV5-6; TRBD2 aligns across 8 bases. CDR3 size: 15 residues. Germline CDR1 SGHDT, CDR2 YYEEEE. V trimming: 0 bases; J trimming: 6 bases; junction bases outside the gene matches: 6. The DNA of the CDR3 is TGTGCCAGCAGCTTGGTAGGACTAGCTACGGATACGCAGTATTTT. It translates to CASSLVGLATDTQYF.

The chain joins TRBV7-9 to TRBJ1-2; 7 bases align to TRBD1. J was trimmed by 6 bases and V by 5 bases; bases with no gene match: 6. CDR1 is SEHNR, CDR2 FQNEAQ, per germline (reference sequence). The CDR3 spans 13 residues. The CDR3 spells CASSQTGTHGYTF. The DNA for the CDR3 is TGTGCCAGCAGCCAGACAGGGACCCATGGCTACACCTTC.

The chain uses TRBV5-1 and TRBJ2-5; D may be TRBD1 (5 bases). The germline gives CDR1 SGHRS, CDR2 YFSETQ. CDR3 length equals 15 residues. V was shortened by 0 bases and J by 3 bases, with 12 bases between the two germline ends. The CDR3 reads CASSLVAGIEETQYF. DNA of the CDR3: TGCGCCAGCAGCTTGGTGGCAGGGATAGAAGAGACCCAGTACTTC.